This TCR beta chain was obtained from a study of T-cell reconstitution after alpha-beta-depleted transplantation in children. Unique molecular identifiers were used in preparing the TCRbeta library. Via MiXCR, TCRdb re-called the PCR reads, giving one row per CDR3 protein. The sample has around 600,000 distinct CDR3 sequences; about 15% are singletons. The germline gives CDR1 SQVTM, CDR2 ANQGSEA. Trimming took 5 bases from V and 7 from J; bases not matched to a gene: 7. This CDR3 has 13 amino acids. This clonotype was counted many times. The chain uses TRBV29-1 and TRBJ1-4; 7 nucleotides line up with TRBD1. This clonotype was obtained from a human donor who donated a stem cell graft to a child with acute myeloid leukemia. Sequenced here: PBMCs from the stem cell graft donor, sampled from the stem cell graft. CDR3 amino acids: CSVSSGTVEKLFF. CDR3 coding DNA: TGCAGCGTTTCCTCCGGGACAGTTGAAAAACTGTTTTTT. The full variable domain, its missing parts supplied by reference TRBV29-1 and TRBJ1-4, is SAVISQKPSRDICQRGTSLTIQCQVDSQVTMMFWYRQQPGQSLTLIATANQGSEATYESGFVIDKFPISRPNLTFSTLTVSNMSPEDSSIYLCSVSSGTVEKLFFGSGTQLSVL.